The sequence of this TCR beta chain was determined in a study of cytomegalovirus exposure and HLA in healthy donors. Study-wide points: One later analysis reportedly identified an Asian-associated ancestry cluster that showed fewer N-insertions than the roughly 700-donor mean.

Each donor's status was that of a healthy bone marrow donor. This CDR3 region has 14 residues. Germline lookup yields CDR1 SQVTM and CDR2 ANQGSEA. With 60 Vbeta and 13 Jbeta primers, the PCR was carried out. Produced via immunoSEQ multiplex PCR; TCRdb's table is partial and in-frame only. Of fewer than 250,000 clones listed, about nine tenths were seen once; the top ten hold around 0.98%. Points on this clone: Its antigen is unidentified.

The rearrangement joins TRBV29-1 to TRBJ2-5, with D perhaps given as TRBD1 or TRBD2 (5 bases each). Matching the DNA end better, TRBJ2-7 makes the J call doubtful. This TCR came from a boy aged 2-9 years in good health and CMV-seronegative. The material sequenced was PBMCs. CDR3: CSVGSALGAYEQYF. The CDR3 coding sequence is TGCAGCGTTGGGTCAGCTTTGGGGGCCTACGAGCAGTACTTC.